This T cell receptor (beta chain) is drawn from a study of OX40 agonist ivuxolimab in advanced cancers. Study context: Each patient was given ivuxolimab into a vein every 2 weeks, at 0.01 to 10 mg/kg. Dose-escalation patients suffered from hepatocellular carcinoma, melanoma, renal cell or head and neck cancer. Study observations and caveats: Circulating CD4+ and CD8+ T cells showed clonal expansion by week 6 at 0.1 to 3.0 mg/kg.

Libraries were prepared by immunoSEQ multiplex PCR; TCRdb keeps only in-frame clonotypes and omits some of them. The table shows roughly 110,000 clones, with less than 95% occurring only once. Details on this clone: Its antigen remains unidentified.

Germline values: CDR1 SQVTM, CDR2 ANQGSEA. CDR3 length: 14 amino acids. Trimming left V 4 bases short and J 2 bases short, with 15 bases between. The receptor was derived from an adult with an advanced solid tumor such as melanoma, head and neck, liver or kidney cancer. Specimen: CD4+ or CD8+ T cells sorted from blood, collected in a trial of the OX40 agonist ivuxolimab. The chain joins TRBV29-1 to TRBJ2-7; no clear D. Written as DNA, the CDR3 is TGCAGCGTTGGGAAGGGCGGAGCCACCTACGAGCAGTACTTC. It codes for CSVGKGGATYEQYF.